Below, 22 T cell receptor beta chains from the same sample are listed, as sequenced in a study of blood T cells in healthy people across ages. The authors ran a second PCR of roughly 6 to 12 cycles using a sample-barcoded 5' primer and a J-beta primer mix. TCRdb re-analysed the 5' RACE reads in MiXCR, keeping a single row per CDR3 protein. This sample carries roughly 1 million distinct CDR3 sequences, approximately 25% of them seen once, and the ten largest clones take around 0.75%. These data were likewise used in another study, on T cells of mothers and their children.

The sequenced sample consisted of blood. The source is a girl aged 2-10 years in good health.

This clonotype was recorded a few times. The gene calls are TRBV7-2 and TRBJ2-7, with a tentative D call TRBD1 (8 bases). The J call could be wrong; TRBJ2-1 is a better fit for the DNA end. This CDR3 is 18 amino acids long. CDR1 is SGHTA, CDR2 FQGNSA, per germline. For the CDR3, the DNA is TGTGCCAGCAGCACCAACATGGGGGGGGACAGGTCCATCAATGAGCAGTTCTTC. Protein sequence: CASSTNMGGDRSINEQFF.

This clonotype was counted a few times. The CDR3: CASSYSTSGDLYQETQYF. CDR3 nucleotide sequence: TGTGCCAGCAGTTACTCGACTAGCGGGGACCTGTACCAAGAGACCCAGTACTTC. This chain links TRBV6-2 or TRBV6-3 with TRBJ2-5; the match to TRBD2 covers 11 bases. V shed 0 bases and J 0 bases; nucleotides not matched to a gene: 6. CDR3 size: 18 residues. Germline CDR1 reads MNHEY; CDR2 reads SVGEGT.

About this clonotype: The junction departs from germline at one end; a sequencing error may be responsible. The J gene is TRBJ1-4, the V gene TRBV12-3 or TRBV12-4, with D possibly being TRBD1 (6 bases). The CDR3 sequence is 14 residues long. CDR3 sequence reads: CASSGQLEAPQLFF. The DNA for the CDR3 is TGTGCCAGCAGTGGACAGTTAGAGGCCCCACAACTGTTCTTT.

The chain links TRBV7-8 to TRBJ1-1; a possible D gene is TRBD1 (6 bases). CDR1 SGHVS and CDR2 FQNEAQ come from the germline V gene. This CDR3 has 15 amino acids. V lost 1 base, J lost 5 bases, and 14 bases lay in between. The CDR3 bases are TGTGCCAGCAGCTTAGGCTACAGGGAGGATACTGAAGCTTTCTTT. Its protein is CASSLGYREDTEAFF.

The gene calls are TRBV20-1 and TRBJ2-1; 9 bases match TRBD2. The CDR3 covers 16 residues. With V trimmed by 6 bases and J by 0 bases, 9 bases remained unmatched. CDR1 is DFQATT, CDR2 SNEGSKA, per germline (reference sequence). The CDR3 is CSAKSSGGISYNEQFF. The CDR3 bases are TGCAGTGCAAAAAGTAGCGGGGGAATCTCCTACAATGAGCAGTTCTTC.

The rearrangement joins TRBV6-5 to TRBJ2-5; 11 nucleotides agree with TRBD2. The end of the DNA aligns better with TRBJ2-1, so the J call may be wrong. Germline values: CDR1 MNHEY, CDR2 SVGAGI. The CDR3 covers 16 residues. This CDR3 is CASSYLAGGSYNEQFF. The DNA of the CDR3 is TGTGCCAGCAGTTACCTAGCGGGAGGATCGTACAATGAGCAGTTCTTC.

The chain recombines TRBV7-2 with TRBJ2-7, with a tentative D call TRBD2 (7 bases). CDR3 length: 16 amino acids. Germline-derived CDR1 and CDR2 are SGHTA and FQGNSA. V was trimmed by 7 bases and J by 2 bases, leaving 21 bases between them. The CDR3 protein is CASNGRGGLRAYEQYF. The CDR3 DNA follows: TGTGCCAGCAACGGTAGGGGGGGGCTGAGAGCCTACGAGCAGTACTTC.

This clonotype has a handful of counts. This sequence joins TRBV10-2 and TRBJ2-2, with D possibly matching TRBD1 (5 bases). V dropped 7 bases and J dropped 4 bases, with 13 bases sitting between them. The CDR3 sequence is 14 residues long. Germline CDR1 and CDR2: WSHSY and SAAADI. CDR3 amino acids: CASNWQGSTGELFF. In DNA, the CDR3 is TGCGCCAGCAATTGGCAGGGTAGCACCGGGGAGCTGTTTTTT.

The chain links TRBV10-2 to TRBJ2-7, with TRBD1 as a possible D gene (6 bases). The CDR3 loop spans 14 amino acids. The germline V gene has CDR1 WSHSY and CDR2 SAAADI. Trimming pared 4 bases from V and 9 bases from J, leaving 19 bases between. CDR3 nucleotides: TGCGCCAGCAGTGGGGACACCAATCCGGGGATGCAGTACTTC. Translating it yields CASSGDTNPGMQYF.

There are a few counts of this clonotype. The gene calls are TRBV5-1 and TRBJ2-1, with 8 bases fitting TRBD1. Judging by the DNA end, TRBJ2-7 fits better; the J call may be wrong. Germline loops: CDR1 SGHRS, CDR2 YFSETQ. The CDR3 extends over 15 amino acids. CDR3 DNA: TGCGCCAGCTCAACAACCGGGACAGGTTCCTACGAGCAGTACTTC. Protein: CASSTTGTGSYEQYF.

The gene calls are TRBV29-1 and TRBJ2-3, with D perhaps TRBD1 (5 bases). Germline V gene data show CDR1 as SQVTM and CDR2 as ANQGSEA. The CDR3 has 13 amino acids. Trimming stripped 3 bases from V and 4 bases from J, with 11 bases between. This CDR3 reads CSVDRGNADTQYF. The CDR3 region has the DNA TGCAGCGTTGATAGGGGCAACGCAGATACGCAGTATTTT.

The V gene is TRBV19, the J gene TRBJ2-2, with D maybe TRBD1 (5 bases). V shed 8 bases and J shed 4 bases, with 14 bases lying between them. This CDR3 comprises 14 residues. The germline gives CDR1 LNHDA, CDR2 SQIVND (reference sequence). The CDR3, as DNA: TGTGCCAGTCTCTGGGGCCAGGGCACCGGGGAGCTGTTTTTT. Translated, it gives CASLWGQGTGELFF.

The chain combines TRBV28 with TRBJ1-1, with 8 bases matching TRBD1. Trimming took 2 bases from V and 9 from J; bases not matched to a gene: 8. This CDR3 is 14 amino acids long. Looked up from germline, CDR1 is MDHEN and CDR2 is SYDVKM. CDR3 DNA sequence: TGTGCCAGCAGTTTACCGGGACAGGCTTTCAAAGCTTTCTTT. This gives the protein CASSLPGQAFKAFF.

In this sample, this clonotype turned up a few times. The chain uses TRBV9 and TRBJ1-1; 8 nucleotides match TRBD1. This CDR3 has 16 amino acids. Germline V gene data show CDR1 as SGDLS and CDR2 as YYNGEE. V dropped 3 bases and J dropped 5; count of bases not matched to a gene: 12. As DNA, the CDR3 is TGTGCCAGCAGCGCAATCGCCGACAGGGGAGGAACTGAAGCTTTCTTT. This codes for CASSAIADRGGTEAFF.

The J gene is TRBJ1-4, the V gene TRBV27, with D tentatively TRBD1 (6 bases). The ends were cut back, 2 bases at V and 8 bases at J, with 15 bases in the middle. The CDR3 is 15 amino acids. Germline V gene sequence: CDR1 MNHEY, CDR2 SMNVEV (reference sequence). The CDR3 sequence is CASSLMGALREKLFF. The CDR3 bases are TGTGCCAGCAGTTTAATGGGGGCGTTACGAGAAAAACTGTTTTTT.

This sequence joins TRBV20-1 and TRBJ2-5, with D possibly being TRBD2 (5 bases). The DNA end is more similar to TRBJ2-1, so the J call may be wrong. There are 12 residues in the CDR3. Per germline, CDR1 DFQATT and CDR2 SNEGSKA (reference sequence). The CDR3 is CSASEGSNEQFF. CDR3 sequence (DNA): TGCAGTGCTAGCGAGGGATCCAATGAGCAGTTCTTC.

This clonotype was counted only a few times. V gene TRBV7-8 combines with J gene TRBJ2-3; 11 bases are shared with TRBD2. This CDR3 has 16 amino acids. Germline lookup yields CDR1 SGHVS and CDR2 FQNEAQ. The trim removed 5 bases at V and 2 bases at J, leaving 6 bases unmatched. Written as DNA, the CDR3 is TGTGCCAGCAGCACCCCTAGCGGGGGGCCCACAGATACGCAGTATTTT. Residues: CASSTPSGGPTDTQYF. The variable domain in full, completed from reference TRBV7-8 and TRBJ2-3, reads GAGVSQSPRYKVAKRGQDVALRCDPISGHVSLFWYQQALGQGPEFLTYFQNEAQLDKSGLPSDRFFAERPEGSVSTLKIQRTQQEDSAVYLCASSTPSGGPTDTQYFGPGTRLTVL.

CDR3 nucleotide sequence: TGTGCCAGCAGTGAAATGGGGATCAAAGAGACCCAGTACTTC. Amino acid sequence: CASSEMGIKETQYF. The V and J genes are TRBV2 and TRBJ2-5; D gene ambiguous. The CDR3 is made up of 14 amino acids. Germline CDR1 SNHLY, CDR2 FYNNEI. Trimming took 2 bases from V and 3 from J, leaving 10 bases between them.

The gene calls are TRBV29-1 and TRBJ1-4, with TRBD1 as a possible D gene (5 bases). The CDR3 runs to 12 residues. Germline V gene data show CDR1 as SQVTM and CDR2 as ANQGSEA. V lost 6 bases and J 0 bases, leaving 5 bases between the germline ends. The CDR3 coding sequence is TGCAGCGTGGGACCAACTAATGAAAAACTGTTTTTT. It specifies CSVGPTNEKLFF.

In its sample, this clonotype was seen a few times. CDR3 amino acids: CATVIGIQRDSDGYTF. The CDR3 region has the DNA TGTGCCACCGTCATCGGCATACAACGGGACAGCGATGGCTACACCTTC. This chain joins TRBV6-1 and TRBJ1-2, with 7 bases lining up with TRBD1. The germline V gene has CDR1 MNHNS and CDR2 SASEGT. The CDR3 has 16 residues. J was trimmed by 6 bases and V by 10 bases; bases with no gene match: 20.

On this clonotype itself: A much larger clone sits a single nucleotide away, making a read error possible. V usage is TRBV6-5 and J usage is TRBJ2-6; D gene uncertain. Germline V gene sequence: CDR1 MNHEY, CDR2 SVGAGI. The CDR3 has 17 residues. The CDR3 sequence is CAGSSGSIPAGANVLTF. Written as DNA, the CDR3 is TGTGCCGGCAGTTCCGGGTCCATCCCTGCTGGGGCCAACGTCCTGACTTTC.

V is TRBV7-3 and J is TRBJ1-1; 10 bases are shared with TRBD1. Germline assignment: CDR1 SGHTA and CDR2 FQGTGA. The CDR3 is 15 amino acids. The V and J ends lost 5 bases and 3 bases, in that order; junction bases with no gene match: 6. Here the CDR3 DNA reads TGTGCCAGCAGCCTGGACAGGGGGTCCCACACTGAAGCTTTCTTT. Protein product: CASSLDRGSHTEAFF. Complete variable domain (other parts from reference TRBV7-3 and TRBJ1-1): GAGVSQTPSNKVTEKGKYVELRCDPISGHTALYWYRQSLGQGPEFLIYFQGTGAADDSGLPNDRFFAVRPEGSVSTLKIQRTERGDSAVYLCASSLDRGSHTEAFFGQGTRLTVV.